These 12 T cell receptor beta chains were all obtained from the same sample, sequenced in a study of a mutant IDH1 vaccine in newly diagnosed glioma. Time point in this sample: week 47, end of study. The content of each vaccine dose was 300 ug of mutant IDH1 20-mer peptide, and topical imiquimod accompanied it. No antigen has been assigned to these receptors. This table comes from immunoSEQ multiplex PCR, and its TCRdb copy is limited to in-frame clones, with some not included. The data contain approximately 80,000 clones, 75% to 90% of them singletons. The material sequenced was PBMCs, taken from a glioma patient whose treatment included an IDH1 peptide vaccine. The source is a man in his forties with glioma.

This chain uses TRBV7-8 with TRBJ2-3; the match to TRBD1 covers 8 bases. The CDR3 length is 18 residues. J lost 1 base, V lost 5 bases, and 14 bases had no gene match. From germline, CDR1 is SGHVS and CDR2 FQNEAQ. CDR3 sequence (DNA): TGTGCCAGCAGCCTGACCGGACAGGGCAAGACGGGCACAGATACGCAGTATTTT. Amino acid sequence: CASSLTGQGKTGTDTQYF.

The V gene is TRBV28, the J gene TRBJ1-5; 7 nucleotides match TRBD1. CDR3 length equals 12 residues. Germline trimming cut 2 bases from V and 13 bases from J; bases unmatched to any gene: 5. From germline, CDR1 is MDHEN and CDR2 SYDVKM. CDR3 bases: TGTGCCAGCAGTTTACTGACAGGGAATCAGCATTTT. It encodes CASSLLTGNQHF.

The J gene is TRBJ1-5, the V gene TRBV6-1; D is undetermined. Germline assignment: CDR1 MNHNS and CDR2 SASEGT. V was pared by 3 bases and J by 0 bases, with 18 bases between. This CDR3 is built from 18 residues. The CDR3 sequence is CASSDRRRSPYSNQPQHF. CDR3 DNA: TGTGCCAGCAGTGACCGTCGCAGAAGCCCTTATAGCAATCAGCCCCAGCATTTT.

CDR3: CASKRSSPAHQPQHF. In DNA, the CDR3 is TGCGCCAGCAAGAGATCTTCTCCGGCGCATCAGCCCCAGCATTTT. The chain is built from TRBV10-1 and TRBJ1-5; D gene uncertain. The V gene lost 7 bases and the J gene lost 5 bases, with 18 bases spanning the gap. Germline CDR1 is WNHNN and CDR2 is SYGVQD (reference sequence). The CDR3 spans 15 residues.

The chain combines TRBV7-8 with TRBJ2-4, with D unclear. Trimming took 2 bases from V and 6 from J, leaving 8 bases between them. The CDR3 runs to 13 residues. Germline V CDR1 and CDR2: SGHVS, FQNEAQ. The CDR3: CASSLLGGNIQYF. As DNA, the CDR3 is TGTGCCAGCAGCTTATTGGGTGGAAACATTCAGTACTTC.

The chain uses TRBV5-6 and TRBJ2-1; TRBD2 matches at 13 bases. J gave up 1 base and V 5 bases, and 3 bases lay outside the gene matches. The CDR3 consists of 16 residues. Germline V CDR1 and CDR2: SGHDT, YYEEEE. The CDR3: CASRRTSGGSYNEQFF. CDR3 nucleotides: TGTGCCAGCAGGCGGACTAGCGGGGGATCCTACAATGAGCAGTTCTTC.

This chain connects TRBV21-1 to TRBJ2-3; the DNA was not used to check the table's D call, TRBD2. TRBV21-1 is marked as a pseudogene. This CDR3 spans 15 amino acids. As DNA, the CDR3 is TGTGCCAGCCCCTGGGACTACGATTCCACAGATACGCAGTATTTT. Protein product: CASPWDYDSTDTQYF.

The V and J genes are TRBV7-2 and TRBJ2-1; tentatively, D is TRBD1 (6 bases). V shed 8 bases and J shed 2 bases, with 7 bases lying between them. The CDR3 is made up of 12 amino acids. Germline assignment: CDR1 SGHTA and CDR2 FQGNSA. Here the CDR3 DNA reads TGTGCCAGCGGGGGCCCCTACAATGAGCAGTTCTTC. It encodes CASGGPYNEQFF.

The V gene is TRBV5-4, the J gene TRBJ1-2; unclear D gene. Germline V lookup: CDR1 SGHNT, CDR2 YYREEE (reference sequence). The CDR3 length is 13 residues. Trimming stripped 2 bases from V and 4 bases from J, with 9 bases between. The CDR3: CASSLGQTYGYTF. The CDR3 DNA reads TGTGCCAGCAGCTTAGGGCAGACCTATGGCTACACCTTC.

The CDR3 DNA reads as TGCGCCAGCAGCCAGAGGTCGGGGGACTACGAGCAGTACTTC. It translates to CASSQRSGDYEQYF. This chain connects TRBV4-3 to TRBJ2-7; perhaps TRBD2 as D (6 bases). This CDR3 is built from 14 residues. Germline V CDR1 and CDR2: LGHNA, YSLEER. Between the trimmed V and J ends, which lost 3 bases and 3 bases, there was a span of 12 bases.

The chain carries TRBV9 and TRBJ2-5; 7 positions agree with TRBD1. V shed 2 bases, J shed 1 base, and the junction held 8 bases outside the gene matches. The CDR3 has 16 amino acids. CDR1 and CDR2 (germline): SGDLS, YYNGEE. The CDR3 sequence is CASSVNRGWGQETQYF. CDR3 coding DNA: TGTGCCAGCAGCGTTAACAGGGGTTGGGGCCAAGAGACCCAGTACTTC.

V is TRBV5-4 and J is TRBJ1-1, with a weak D call TRBD1 (5 bases). Germline V gives CDR1 SGHNT, CDR2 YYREEE (reference sequence). The CDR3 consists of 14 residues. V was pared by 0 bases and J by 2 bases, with 8 bases between. CDR3 loop: CASSLGGLNTEAFF. CDR3 coding DNA: TGTGCCAGCAGCTTGGGGGGCTTAAACACTGAAGCTTTCTTT.